This entry lists 18 T cell receptor beta chains sequenced from one sample in a study of T cells expressing NK-cell markers. TCRdb re-called the 5' RACE reads and gives one entry per CDR3 protein, without DNA. The sample has 440,000 or so distinct CDR3 sequences. The material sequenced was blood T cells: a sorted CD56 or NKG2C T cell subset, CD4+ or CD8+ T cells, or bulk PBMC T cells (not recorded which). The receptors originated from a woman aged 18 to 75 in good health.

The V and J genes are TRBV20-1 and TRBJ2-5; TCRdb indicates TRBD2, and absent DNA this call remains unverified. The V gene's germline CDR1 is DFQATT and CDR2 SNEGSKA (reference sequence). This CDR3 contains 16 residues. The CDR3 protein is CSERNYGIAGGETQYF.

The chain joins TRBV20-1 to TRBJ2-5. Germline lookup yields CDR1 DFQATT and CDR2 SNEGSKA (reference sequence). This CDR3 has 14 residues. The CDR3 protein is CSARDLQAQETQYF.

This chain joins TRBV29-1 and TRBJ2-3. This CDR3 is built from 14 residues. Germline V gene lookup returns CDR1 SQVTM and CDR2 ANQGSEA. The CDR3 is CSVEELAIGDTQYF.

The chain employs TRBV9 and TRBJ1-5. Per germline, CDR1 SGDLS and CDR2 YYNGEE. CDR3 length equals 13 residues. CDR3: CASSVDDGQPQHF. Based on the CDR3 plus reference TRBV9 and TRBJ1-5, the full variable domain is DSGVTQTPKHLITATGQRVTLRCSPRSGDLSVYWYQQSLDQGLQFLIQYYNGEERAKGNILERFSAQQFPDLHSELNLSSLELGDSALYFCASSVDDGQPQHFGDGTRLSIL.

The chain uses TRBV19 and TRBJ1-4. This CDR3 is 15 amino acids long. Germline CDR1 is LNHDA and CDR2 is SQIVND (reference sequence). This chain's CDR3 is CASSFQTATNEKLFF.

The chain links TRBV5-1 to TRBJ2-7; the D call of TRBD1 rests on TCRdb alone, since no DNA is present to check it. The germline gives CDR1 SGHRS, CDR2 YFSETQ. This CDR3 comprises 14 residues. This CDR3 reads CASTLNPLLGEQYF.

J is TRBJ1-2 and V is TRBV28; TCRdb calls TRBD1, which cannot be checked without DNA. This CDR3 has 15 amino acids. From germline, CDR1 is MDHEN and CDR2 SYDVKM. The CDR3 region is CASSSRTTTGGGYTF.

This sequence joins TRBV4-2 and TRBJ2-2; the TCRdb D gene call, TRBD1, has no DNA to confirm it. The CDR3 has 16 residues. Germline CDR1 is LGHNA and CDR2 is YNFKEQ. The CDR3 loop is CASSQERTGATGELFF.

This chain links TRBV20-1 with TRBJ1-2; TCRdb picks TRBD1, but there is no DNA to check that call. The CDR3 contains 13 residues. Germline loops: CDR1 DFQATT, CDR2 SNEGSKA (reference sequence). CDR3 protein: CSARETGWDGYTF.

The chain uses TRBV27 and TRBJ2-3; TCRdb returns TRBD1, unconfirmable since there is no DNA. Germline loops: CDR1 MNHEY, CDR2 SMNVEV (reference sequence). This CDR3 has 15 residues. The CDR3 here is CASRTRGPNTDTQYF.

This rearrangement joins TRBV30 to TRBJ2-1; TCRdb calls TRBD1, which cannot be checked without DNA. CDR1 is GTSNPN, CDR2 SVGIG, per germline (reference sequence). The CDR3 has 12 residues. The CDR3: CASPGGGNEQFF.

The rearrangement uses TRBV28 and TRBJ2-7; TCRdb gives TRBD1 as the D gene, but with no DNA this cannot be confirmed. Germline values: CDR1 MDHEN, CDR2 SYDVKM. There are 13 residues in the CDR3. The CDR3 region is CASSLGAAGEQYF.

The chain combines TRBV12-3 or TRBV12-4 with TRBJ2-7; the D gene TCRdb calls, TRBD1, cannot be checked with no DNA. This CDR3 spans 12 amino acids. The CDR3 loop is CASSFGGEVQYF.

This chain connects TRBV13 to TRBJ2-5; TCRdb reports TRBD2, a call that lacks DNA to check it against. The germline V gene encodes CDR1 PRHDT and CDR2 FYEKMQ (reference sequence). The CDR3 runs to 16 residues. The CDR3 loop is CASSFSAGTPGETQYF.

The chain uses TRBV18 and TRBJ2-1; the TCRdb call, TRBD2, lacks DNA for checking. The CDR3 length is 15 residues. Germline CDR1 and CDR2: KGHSH and LQKENI. The CDR3 here is CASSPPSGGYNEQFF.

The chain has TRBV21-1 and TRBJ1-5; the D call of TRBD1 rests on TCRdb alone, since no DNA is present to check it. TRBV21-1 is deemed a pseudogene. CDR3 length: 16 residues. The CDR3 here is CANTKTGGMSNQPQHF.

This chain links TRBV19 with TRBJ1-1. The CDR3 covers 14 residues. CDR1 LNHDA and CDR2 SQIVND come from the germline V gene (reference sequence). This CDR3 is CASSIEKGSLEAFF.

The chain joins TRBV5-4 to TRBJ2-3; TCRdb designates TRBD1, a call that cannot be tested without DNA. Germline CDR1 reads SGHNT; CDR2 reads YYREEE (reference sequence). CDR3 length: 17 amino acids. This CDR3 is CASSLDQDRASTDTQYF.